This is a list of T cell receptor beta chains from one sample in a study of blood T cell repertoires in COVID-19. Produced via immunoSEQ multiplex PCR; TCRdb's table is partial and in-frame only. Here the sample spans a few hundred thousand clones, around 87% being singletons. Source material: PBMCs or T cells enriched from blood (not recorded which). The receptors were sampled from a man aged 18 to 35 who had recovered from COVID-19. CDR3s include the opening cysteine and the closing phenylalanine or tryptophan. A D gene is named only where the DNA matches it firmly. Clone size, where shown, is once, few, many, or a class for clones that have expanded.

CDR3: CASSPQGAPNEKLFF
J: TRBJ1-4
D: TRBD1
size: .
V: TRBV7-3

CDR3: CATEGANTGELFF
J: TRBJ2-2
D: .
size: .
V: TRBV24-1

CDR3: CSVEVTGGKFYEQYF
J: TRBJ2-7
D: TRBD1
size: .
V: TRBV29-1

CDR3: CSAKAGIEQFF
J: TRBJ2-1
D: .
size: .
V: TRBV20-1

CDR3: CASSPRTGGKGYTF
J: TRBJ1-2
D: TRBD1
size: .
V: TRBV3-1/TRBV3-2

CDR3: CASRAQGGETQYF
J: TRBJ2-5
D: .
size: few
V: TRBV6-6

CDR3: CASSQDPGQATNTGELFF
J: TRBJ2-2
D: TRBD1
size: .
V: TRBV3-1/TRBV3-2

CDR3: CASSIYGRGDQETQYF
J: TRBJ2-5
D: .
size: .
V: TRBV19

CDR3: CASSDPRGGETQYF
J: TRBJ2-5
D: TRBD2
size: .
V: TRBV5-4

CDR3: CASSQDRGTVYEQYF
J: TRBJ2-7
D: .
size: .
V: TRBV4-3

CDR3: CSVMVTGGRNTEAFF
J: TRBJ1-1
D: .
size: .
V: TRBV29-1

CDR3: CASSSEGLAKNIQYF
J: TRBJ2-4
D: .
size: .
V: TRBV7-9

CDR3: CASRQQQNSYEQYF
J: TRBJ2-7
D: .
size: .
V: TRBV11-2

CDR3: CASSWGQNTDTQYF
J: TRBJ2-3
D: TRBD1
size: .
V: TRBV7-9

CDR3: CASRPRGSSEQYF
J: TRBJ2-7
D: TRBD1
size: .
V: TRBV19